These 9 T cell receptor beta chains were all obtained from the same sample, sequenced in a study of response to subunit inactivated influenza vaccine. Via MiXCR, TCRdb re-called the RT-PCR reads, giving one row per CDR3 protein. The sample lists about 190,000 distinct CDR3 sequences; around 15% were seen once. Material: CD8+ T cells sorted from PBMCs, obtained roughly 5 days after vaccination. The receptors were sampled from a man between 45 and 60 years old who received an inactivated influenza vaccine.

This clonotype was observed many times. This chain uses TRBV14 with TRBJ2-7; D ambiguous. Trimming shortened V by 5 bases and J by 3 bases, and 14 bases separated the two germline ends. Germline lookup yields CDR1 SGHDN and CDR2 FVKESK. The CDR3 runs 14 residues. Here the CDR3 reads CASSGMPRYYEQYF. The CDR3 DNA reads as TGTGCCAGCAGCGGAATGCCTAGGTACTACGAGCAGTACTTC.

This clonotype was detected a few times. The V call is TRBV6-1, the J call TRBJ1-6; D remains unclear. The CDR3 spans 11 residues. Trimming took 8 bases from V and 17 from J, leaving 16 bases between them. CDR1 and CDR2 from the germline V gene are MNHNS and SASEGT. CDR3 in amino acids: CASGLDLSVHF. The CDR3 bases are TGTGCCAGCGGGTTAGATTTATCCGTCCACTTT.

This clonotype was detected ten times or more. V gene TRBV4-3 combines with J gene TRBJ1-6, with TRBD1 matching over 8 bases. The V gene's germline CDR1 is LGHNA and CDR2 YSLEER. Germline trimming cut 1 base from V and 8 bases from J; bases unmatched to any gene: 4. The CDR3 totals 15 residues. CDR3 protein: CASSQVDRGYSPLHF. The CDR3 DNA is TGCGCCAGCAGCCAAGTTGACAGGGGTTATTCACCCCTCCACTTT.

A few counts support this clonotype. The chain couples TRBV4-1 to TRBJ2-1; 7 bases are a match to TRBD1. The trim removed 3 bases at V and 2 bases at J, leaving 4 bases unmatched. This CDR3 is built from 15 residues. The germline V gene has CDR1 MGHRA and CDR2 YSYEKL. The CDR3 DNA is TGCGCCAGCAGCCATCGGACAGGAACCTACAATGAGCAGTTCTTC. Its protein is CASSHRTGTYNEQFF.

The rearrangement uses TRBV10-3 and TRBJ2-1, with D perhaps matching TRBD1 or TRBD2 (5 bases each). Germline V CDR1 and CDR2: ENHRY, SYGVKD. This CDR3 comprises 13 residues. With 6 bases removed from V and 6 bases from J, the gap between germline ends came to 12 bases. CDR3 sequence reads: CAISHGTSNEQFF. The CDR3 region has the DNA TGTGCCATCAGCCATGGGACCAGCAATGAGCAGTTCTTC.

A few counts support this clonotype. This chain joins TRBV27 and TRBJ1-5; the D is unclear. CDR3 length equals 13 residues. CDR1 is MNHEY and CDR2 is SMNVEV in the germline V gene (reference sequence). The germline V and J ends were trimmed by 0 bases and 6 bases, with 6 bases remaining between them. Written as DNA, the CDR3 is TGTGCCAGCAGTTTATCGATGGCTCAGCCCCAGCATTTT. Protein: CASSLSMAQPQHF.

This clonotype was seen only a few times. V gene TRBV6-5 combines with J gene TRBJ2-7; 10 bases match TRBD1. Germline V gene data show CDR1 as MNHEY and CDR2 as SVGAGI. The CDR3 consists of 15 residues. After removal of 0 bases from V and 6 bases from J, the junction contained 5 bases not matched to a gene. The CDR3 loop reads CASSYSGTGVVEQYF. CDR3 sequence (DNA): TGTGCCAGCAGTTACTCAGGGACAGGGGTTGTCGAGCAGTACTTC.

The CDR3 reads CSVDHTGELFF. Written as DNA, the CDR3 is TGCAGCGTTGATCACACCGGGGAGCTGTTTTTT. The genes are TRBV29-1 and TRBJ2-2; D unresolved. V lost 3 bases, J lost 3 bases, and 2 bases lay in between. Germline V gene sequence: CDR1 SQVTM, CDR2 ANQGSEA. The CDR3 covers 11 residues.

The rearrangement uses TRBV10-3 and TRBJ2-6, with D possibly matching TRBD2 (5 bases). V was clipped by 0 bases and J by 2 bases, with 11 bases between them. The CDR3 contains 17 residues. CDR1 is ENHRY, CDR2 SYGVKD, per germline. The CDR3 spells CAISESVEVPGANVLTF. CDR3 DNA sequence: TGTGCCATCAGTGAGTCCGTGGAGGTCCCTGGGGCCAACGTCCTGACTTTC.